Below are 8 T cell receptor beta chains sequenced from a single sample in a study of regulatory T cells in long-lasting Graves disease. Libraries of TCR beta came from iRepertoire HTBI primers plus Arm-PCR of CDR3 regions. From the multiplex PCR reads, TCRdb called clonotypes with MiXCR, one entry per CDR3 protein. The data show roughly 520,000 distinct CDR3 sequences, with around 12% seen just once and around 10% held by the top ten. Time point in this sample: newly diagnosed GD, antithyroid drugs for less than 3 months. The TCR library was made from RNA that had been extracted from PBMCs in TRIzol. These data are also associated with another study on T cells in Graves' hyperthyroidism and ophthalmopathy.

The material sequenced was peripheral blood mononuclear cells (PBMCs), taken at new diagnosis, from a patient treated with antithyroid drugs. The receptor source for this set is a woman in her 30s with Graves disease.

There are many counts of this clonotype. The chain carries TRBV28 and TRBJ2-7; tentatively, D is TRBD1 (6 bases). In germline, CDR1 is MDHEN, CDR2 SYDVKM. This CDR3 has 12 amino acids. Between the trimmed V and J ends, which lost 6 bases and 4 bases, there was a span of 10 bases. CDR3 coding DNA: TGTGCCAGCAGGCACCAGGGGTACGAGCAGTACTTC. Translated: CASRHQGYEQYF.

This clonotype was seen at least ten times. This chain joins TRBV11-2 and TRBJ2-3; tentatively, D is TRBD1 or TRBD2 (5 bases each). The J call could be wrong; TRBJ2-7 is a better fit for the DNA end. This CDR3 is built from 17 residues. Germline CDR1 SGHAT, CDR2 FQNNGV. This CDR3 reads CASSLGNWGTAGYEQYF. DNA of the CDR3: TGTGCCAGCAGCTTAGGAAATTGGGGGACCGCGGGCTACGAGCAGTACTTC.

This clonotype was seen only a few times. With a much larger clone just one base away, this may be a read error. The gene calls are TRBV7-8 and TRBJ2-5, with TRBD2 matching over 8 bases. Germline V lookup: CDR1 SGHVS, CDR2 FQNEAQ. The CDR3 runs to 16 residues. The CDR3 DNA is TGTACCAGCAGCTTAGTGGGGCAGCGGGAGCAAGAGACCCAGTACTTC. This codes for CTSSLVGQREQETQYF.

In this sample, this clonotype turned up many times. The chain employs TRBV2 and TRBJ2-3; D tentatively fits TRBD1 or TRBD2 (5 bases each). The V gene's germline CDR1 is SNHLY and CDR2 FYNNEI. The CDR3 runs 16 residues. V gave up 6 bases and J gave up 4 bases, with 20 bases separating them. CDR3 loop: CASSRSGTLWSDTQYF. For the CDR3, the DNA is TGTGCCAGCAGCAGATCCGGGACGCTCTGGTCAGATACGCAGTATTTT.

The sample holds a few counts of this clonotype. V gene TRBV7-8 combines with J gene TRBJ2-3; no clear D. Germline assignment: CDR1 SGHVS and CDR2 FQNEAQ. The CDR3 has 19 residues. V was pared by 5 bases and J by 0 bases, with 24 bases between. The CDR3, as DNA: TGTGCCAGCAGCCCTAAATCTCTAAACCGGCCCTATAGCACAGATACGCAGTATTTT. Translating it yields CASSPKSLNRPYSTDTQYF.

A word on this clonotype: Just one base apart from a much larger clone, this may be a read error. The chain couples TRBV27 to TRBJ1-1; weak D call: TRBD1 (5 bases). The V gene lost 3 bases and the J gene lost 1 base, with 9 bases spanning the gap. The CDR3 totals 14 residues. Germline assignment: CDR1 MNHEY and CDR2 SMNVEV (reference sequence). The CDR3 is CASSFLGANTEAFF. The CDR3 DNA reads as TGTGCCAGCAGTTTTTTAGGGGCGAACACTGAAGCTTTCTTT.

The table lists this clonotype with many counts. This sequence joins TRBV28 and TRBJ2-1; 9 positions agree with TRBD2. The length of the CDR3 is 15 residues. J was trimmed by 6 bases and V by 2 bases; bases with no gene match: 5. Germline CDR1 reads MDHEN; CDR2 reads SYDVKM. In DNA form, the CDR3 reads TGTGCCAGCAGTTTAATTAGCGGGAGCCCCAATGAGCAGTTCTTC. Translation: CASSLISGSPNEQFF.

A word on this clonotype: With a much larger clone just one base away, this may be a read error. This chain joins TRBV5-6 and TRBJ2-3; 8 nucleotides match TRBD1. Germline CDR1 is SGHDT and CDR2 is YYEEEE. The CDR3 consists of 15 residues. CDR3 loop: CASSYQTGVTDTHYF. The CDR3 DNA is TGTGCCAGCAGTTACCAGACAGGGGTTACAGATACGCACTATTTT.